This T cell receptor (beta chain) was retrieved from a study of cytomegalovirus exposure and HLA in healthy donors. Study information: A preliminary data release comprised tens of millions of unique TCRs obtained from HLA-typed donors.

PCR involved 60 Vbeta and 13 Jbeta primers. Here immunoSEQ multiplex PCR was the method, and the copy in TCRdb shows in-frame clones only, minus some. Among some 180,000 clones listed, just over 75% were seen once. Specimen: PBMCs. The source is a young man in good health and CMV-seronegative.

The CDR3 reads CASSYQAGRAYEQYF. The CDR3 bases are TGTGCCAGCAGTTATCAGGCAGGGAGGGCCTACGAGCAGTACTTC. This sequence joins TRBV6-5 and TRBJ2-7; 7 bases fit TRBD2. The CDR3 runs to 15 residues. The germline V gene encodes CDR1 MNHEY and CDR2 SVGAGI. Unmatched junction bases numbered 7, after V lost 3 bases and J lost 2 bases.